These 25 T cell receptor beta chains were sequenced from one sample in a study of blood T cell repertoires in COVID-19. Method: immunoSEQ multiplex PCR; TCRdb's copy keeps in-frame clones and lacks some. The sample holds 100,000 or so clones, roughly 77% seen once. The sample was peripheral blood. All receptors come from a human donor in a cohort sampled during active COVID-19.

This clone occurred a few times. This rearrangement joins TRBV5-1 to TRBJ2-6; 7 bases are a match to TRBD1. Germline trimming cut 2 bases from V and 1 base from J; bases unmatched to any gene: 3. Germline assignment: CDR1 SGHRS and CDR2 YFSETQ. This CDR3 is built from 16 residues. CDR3 in amino acids: CASSFNRGSGANVLTF. In DNA form, the CDR3 reads TGCGCCAGCAGCTTTAACAGGGGTTCTGGGGCCAACGTCCTGACTTTC.

The rearrangement joins TRBV5-6 to TRBJ2-2; 13 bases fit TRBD2. In germline, CDR1 is SGHDT, CDR2 YYEEEE. V shed 4 bases, J shed 1 base, and the junction held 4 bases outside the gene matches. This CDR3 has 17 residues. The CDR3 nucleotides are TGTGCCAGCAGCCCTGGGACTAGCGGGATGAACACCGGGGAGCTGTTTTTT. Translating gives CASSPGTSGMNTGELFF.

The genes are TRBV19 and TRBJ2-4, with 11 bases fitting TRBD1. Germline V lookup: CDR1 LNHDA, CDR2 SQIVND (reference sequence). The CDR3 contains 16 residues. The V segment lost 5 bases and the J segment 1 base; nucleotides outside the gene matches: 4. DNA for the CDR3: TGTGCCAGTAGTTACGGGACAGGGGGGGCCAAAAACATTCAGTACTTC. Its protein is CASSYGTGGAKNIQYF.

The V and J genes are TRBV6-1 and TRBJ1-2; D not resolved. This CDR3 is built from 16 residues. Germline V gene sequence: CDR1 MNHNS, CDR2 SASEGT. V was trimmed by 1 base and J by 4 bases, leaving 16 bases between them. CDR3: CASSEGGSLDLYGYTF. CDR3 nucleotide sequence: TGTGCCAGCAGTGAAGGTGGGAGCTTGGACCTCTATGGCTACACCTTC.

The gene calls are TRBV12-3 or TRBV12-4 and TRBJ1-6; D unclear. The ends were cut back, 7 bases at V and 7 bases at J, with 11 bases in the middle. The CDR3 runs 13 residues. The CDR3 DNA reads TGTGCCAGCAATACAGTGTTGAATTCACCCCTCCACTTT. Translated: CASNTVLNSPLHF.

The chain carries TRBV7-9 and TRBJ2-7; a weak D match, TRBD2 (6 bases). CDR1 and CDR2 (germline): SEHNR, FQNEAQ (reference sequence). V lost 1 base and J lost 4, with 26 bases in between. There are 19 residues in the CDR3. The CDR3 region is CASSLVEGVSKGRMYEQYF. The CDR3 DNA reads as TGTGCCAGCAGCTTAGTGGAGGGAGTCTCTAAGGGGCGGATGTACGAGCAGTACTTC.

The chain has TRBV5-1 and TRBJ2-6; D perhaps matches TRBD2 (6 bases). Trimming took off 3 bases at V and 2 bases at J, with 12 bases between the two ends. Looked up from germline, CDR1 is SGHRS and CDR2 is YFSETQ. The CDR3 has 16 residues. The CDR3 is CASSSTGEAGANVLTF. The CDR3 region has the DNA TGCGCCAGCAGCTCCACGGGGGAGGCTGGGGCCAACGTCCTGACTTTC.

This rearrangement joins TRBV27 to TRBJ2-1, with TRBD2 matching 10 bases. Trimming took 3 bases from V and 8 from J; bases not matched to a gene: 10. The CDR3 loop spans 16 amino acids. Per germline, CDR1 MNHEY and CDR2 SMNVEV (reference sequence). CDR3: CASSFVGTSEQDEQFF. CDR3 nucleotide sequence: TGTGCCAGCAGTTTTGTAGGGACTAGCGAACAGGATGAGCAGTTCTTC.

The rearrangement joins TRBV6-6 to TRBJ2-2, with 7 bases fitting TRBD1. Germline V gene lookup returns CDR1 MNHNY and CDR2 SVGAGI (reference sequence). CDR3 size: 15 residues. Trimming cost V 5 bases and J 5 bases; bases outside gene matches: 8. The CDR3 reads CASSTSGTETGELFF. The CDR3 DNA is TGTGCCAGCAGTACTTCCGGGACAGAGACCGGGGAGCTGTTTTTT.

The V call is TRBV9, the J call TRBJ2-5; 7 bases line up with TRBD2. The germline V gene has CDR1 SGDLS and CDR2 YYNGEE. This CDR3 contains 15 residues. V dropped 0 bases and J dropped 1; count of bases not matched to a gene: 3. The CDR3 protein is CASSVGGRAQETQYF. CDR3 nucleotide sequence: TGTGCCAGCAGCGTAGGGGGGAGGGCCCAAGAGACCCAGTACTTC.

This chain links TRBV4-3 with TRBJ2-6; 7 bases map to TRBD1. Per germline, CDR1 LGHNA and CDR2 YSLEER. The ends lost 0 bases at V and 4 bases at J; junction bases unmatched: 6. The CDR3 contains 17 residues. CDR3 amino acids: CASSQESGGTGANVLTF. DNA of the CDR3: TGCGCCAGCAGCCAAGAATCAGGGGGAACGGGGGCCAACGTCCTGACTTTC.

V usage is TRBV2 and J usage is TRBJ2-1; 7 bases agree with TRBD2. The germline CDR1 and CDR2 sequences are SNHLY and FYNNEI. V shed 6 bases, J shed 5 bases, and the junction held 10 bases outside the gene matches. This CDR3 comprises 15 residues. CDR3 sequence reads: CASRYSASGDNEQFF. DNA for the CDR3: TGTGCCAGCAGATACTCGGCTAGCGGCGACAATGAGCAGTTCTTC.

This chain uses TRBV19 with TRBJ2-5; tentatively, D is TRBD2 (6 bases). Germline CDR1 reads LNHDA; CDR2 reads SQIVND (reference sequence). With 3 bases removed from V and 1 base from J, the gap between germline ends came to 9 bases. The CDR3 loop spans 14 amino acids. The CDR3 DNA is TGTGCCAGTAGTATCGGGGGAGTCCAAGAGACCCAGTACTTC. Protein product: CASSIGGVQETQYF.

V and J are TRBV5-6 and TRBJ2-1; the match to TRBD2 covers 11 bases. Germline V gene lookup returns CDR1 SGHDT and CDR2 YYEEEE. The CDR3 is 17 amino acids. J lost 5 bases, V lost 1 base, and 8 bases had no gene match. DNA for the CDR3: TGTGCCAGCAGCTTGTCGTTTAGCGGGAGGGGAGACAATGAGCAGTTCTTC. Translating it yields CASSLSFSGRGDNEQFF.

This clone was observed once. V and J are TRBV28 and TRBJ1-5; the D gene is possibly TRBD1 (5 bases). CDR1 and CDR2 from the germline V gene are MDHEN and SYDVKM. V was shortened by 2 bases and J by 5 bases, with 13 bases between the two germline ends. This CDR3 contains 15 residues. The CDR3 loop reads CASSLIGAPDQPQHF. CDR3 sequence (DNA): TGTGCCAGCAGTTTAATAGGGGCGCCCGATCAGCCCCAGCATTTT.

The genes are TRBV5-8 and TRBJ2-2, with D perhaps TRBD1 (5 bases). The CDR3 runs to 14 residues. Germline assignment: CDR1 SGHTS and CDR2 YDEGEE. V was pared by 4 bases and J by 1 base, with 8 bases between. The CDR3 sequence is CASSIDRNTGELFF. CDR3 nucleotide sequence: TGTGCCAGCAGCATAGACAGGAACACCGGGGAGCTGTTTTTT. The whole variable domain, remainder taken from reference TRBV5-8 and TRBJ2-2, is EAGVTQSPTHLIKTRGQQATLRCSPISGHTSVYWYQQALGLGLQFLLWYDEGEERNRGNFPPRFSGRQFPNYSSELNVNALELEDSALYLCASSIDRNTGELFFGEGSRLTVL.

J is TRBJ1-3 and V is TRBV15; D remains ambiguous. Germline CDR1 LNHNV, CDR2 YYDKDF (reference sequence). The length of the CDR3 is 14 residues. Trimming took off 3 bases at V and 2 bases at J, with 8 bases between the two ends. CDR3 nucleotide sequence: TGTGCCACCAGCAGGGGAGGGCCTGGAAACACCATATATTTT. Amino acids: CATSRGGPGNTIYF.

The chain recombines TRBV7-2 with TRBJ2-5; weak D call: TRBD2 (6 bases). V lost 5 bases and J lost 5, with 9 bases in between. This CDR3 spans 12 amino acids. Germline CDR1 is SGHTA and CDR2 is FQGNSA. CDR3 DNA: TGTGCCAGCAGCCCCGCGGGGGAGACCCAGTACTTC. Translating it yields CASSPAGETQYF.

The chain couples TRBV28 to TRBJ1-4; 7 nucleotides match TRBD1. Per the germline V gene, CDR1 is MDHEN and CDR2 is SYDVKM. Trimming cost V 8 bases and J 7 bases; bases outside gene matches: 10. This CDR3 has 14 residues. The CDR3 is CASSGGGWGEKLFF. In DNA form, the CDR3 reads TGTGCCAGCTCGGGAGGGGGCTGGGGTGAAAAACTGTTTTTT.

The V call is TRBV7-9, the J call TRBJ1-1; 8 bases line up with TRBD1. The CDR3 contains 13 residues. CDR1 SEHNR and CDR2 FQNEAQ come from the germline V gene (reference sequence). Trimming at V came to 3 bases and at J to 7 bases, leaving 4 bases not matched to a gene. CDR3 nucleotide sequence: TGTGCCAGCAGCTTGACAGGGGATATTGAAGCTTTCTTT. Its translation: CASSLTGDIEAFF.

The V and J genes are TRBV10-3 and TRBJ2-5; TRBD2 matches 10 bases. The CDR3 runs to 15 residues. J was trimmed by 2 bases and V by 3 bases; bases with no gene match: 3. Looked up from germline, CDR1 is ENHRY and CDR2 is SYGVKD. The CDR3 DNA reads as TGTGCCATCAGTGACTCTAGCGGGAGTCAAGAGACCCAGTACTTC. Protein product: CAISDSSGSQETQYF.

The gene calls are TRBV9 and TRBJ2-5; 8 positions match TRBD2. The trim removed 2 bases at V and 5 bases at J, leaving 11 bases unmatched. CDR1 is SGDLS, CDR2 YYNGEE, per germline. The CDR3 sequence is 16 residues long. The CDR3 DNA sequence: TGTGCCAGCAGCGTCGGGACTAGAGGGGTGGGGGAGACCCAGTACTTC. It codes for CASSVGTRGVGETQYF. Variable domain in full (rest from reference TRBV9 and TRBJ2-5): DSGVTQTPKHLITATGQRVTLRCSPRSGDLSVYWYQQSLDQGLQFLIQYYNGEERAKGNILERFSAQQFPDLHSELNLSSLELGDSALYFCASSVGTRGVGETQYFGPGTRLLVL.

V usage is TRBV29-1 and J usage is TRBJ2-1; TRBD2 matches at 8 bases. This CDR3 comprises 19 residues. The V segment lost 1 base and the J segment 5 bases; nucleotides outside the gene matches: 19. The germline V gene has CDR1 SQVTM and CDR2 ANQGSEA. The chain's CDR3 is CSVEVSGGRVAGPNNEQFF. The CDR3 region has the DNA TGCAGCGTTGAAGTGTCTGGGGGCCGAGTAGCGGGACCCAACAATGAGCAGTTCTTC.

As DNA, the CDR3 is TGTGCCAGCAGCTTCGTACCGGGGTTAGCCAAAAACATTCAGTACTTC. It yields the protein CASSFVPGLAKNIQYF. The chain employs TRBV5-6 and TRBJ2-4; D is perhaps TRBD2 (5 bases). Trimming shortened V by 2 bases and J by 0 bases, and 12 bases separated the two germline ends. CDR1 SGHDT and CDR2 YYEEEE come from the germline V gene. CDR3 length: 16 amino acids.

The chain carries TRBV30 and TRBJ1-6, with 7 bases matching TRBD1. The CDR3 runs to 15 residues. V was pared by 0 bases and J by 7 bases, with 6 bases of the junction left unmatched. Germline V gene lookup returns CDR1 GTSNPN and CDR2 SVGIG (reference sequence). The CDR3 region has the DNA TGTGCCTGGAGTGTAATACAGGGGTTCAATTCACCCCTCCACTTT. The encoded protein is CAWSVIQGFNSPLHF.